One sample yielded the 19 T cell receptor beta chains listed below, sequenced in a study of blood T cells in healthy people across ages. Then a second PCR, running roughly 7 to 11 cycles, was carried out with a sample-barcoded 5' primer and a J-beta primer mix. TCRdb reanalysed the 5' RACE reads using MiXCR and keeps one entry per CDR3 protein. The table has hundreds of thousands of distinct CDR3 sequences, 45% to 50% seen once. Sequencing was done on a sample of blood. The receptors come from a woman aged 55-70 years in good health.

The chain employs TRBV7-9 and TRBJ2-5, with a tentative D call TRBD1 (6 bases). Per the germline V gene, CDR1 is SEHNR and CDR2 is FQNEAQ (reference sequence). V lost 5 bases, J lost 2 bases, and 15 bases lay in between. The CDR3 has 15 amino acids. CDR3: CASSAAHGQQETQYF. The DNA for the CDR3 is TGTGCCAGCAGCGCCGCTCACGGACAGCAAGAGACCCAGTACTTC.

This clonotype showed up just a few times. The rearrangement links TRBV29-1 to TRBJ2-1; the match to TRBD1 covers 10 bases. Germline CDR1 SQVTM, CDR2 ANQGSEA. The CDR3 is made up of 15 amino acids. V trimming: 5 bases; J trimming: 3 bases; junction bases outside the gene matches: 7. The DNA for the CDR3 is TGCAGCGTTTCTCCGGGACAGGGGAACTACAATGAGCAGTTCTTC. This encodes CSVSPGQGNYNEQFF.

The V gene is TRBV20-1, the J gene TRBJ2-1; TRBD2 aligns across 13 bases. Germline CDR1 reads DFQATT; CDR2 reads SNEGSKA (reference sequence). The V segment lost 5 bases and the J segment 10 bases; nucleotides outside the gene matches: 11. This CDR3 spans 15 amino acids. The CDR3 loop reads CSASRGLAGNTEQFF. CDR3 in DNA: TGCAGTGCTTCCAGGGGACTAGCGGGAAACACCGAGCAGTTCTTC.

The chain recombines TRBV10-3 with TRBJ2-2; D gene unclear. The ends were cut back, 3 bases at V and 5 bases at J, with 10 bases in the middle. The CDR3 sequence is 14 residues long. Germline V gene data show CDR1 as ENHRY and CDR2 as SYGVKD. The CDR3 nucleotides read TGTGCCATCAGTGAAGTCCCTTCAACCGGGGAGCTGTTTTTT. Its translation: CAISEVPSTGELFF.

The table lists this clonotype with a count of one. The chain employs TRBV5-1 and TRBJ2-3, with a weak D call TRBD2 (6 bases). V was cut by 4 bases and J by 4 bases, with 13 bases left in between. This CDR3 comprises 14 residues. The V gene's germline CDR1 is SGHRS and CDR2 YFSETQ. CDR3 sequence: CASSPGGFPDTQYF. The CDR3 DNA reads TGCGCCAGCAGCCCTGGGGGGTTCCCAGATACGCAGTATTTT.

This clonotype was detected once. The chain has TRBV7-8 and TRBJ2-5, with D perhaps matching TRBD2 (5 bases). CDR3 size: 15 residues. Germline CDR1 is SGHVS and CDR2 is FQNEAQ. V was clipped by 1 base and J by 5 bases, with 14 bases between them. CDR3: CASSLGSGGWETQYF. The CDR3 DNA sequence: TGTGCCAGCAGCTTAGGTTCCGGCGGGTGGGAGACCCAGTACTTC.

The chain recombines TRBV11-2 with TRBJ2-7, with D perhaps matching TRBD2 (6 bases). V lost 5 bases, J lost 1 base, and 12 bases lay in between. Germline values: CDR1 SGHAT, CDR2 FQNNGV. This CDR3 contains 14 residues. The CDR3 bases are TGTGCCAGCAGCATAGTCGGGGGTTCCTACGAGCAGTACTTC. Encoded protein: CASSIVGGSYEQYF.

The rearrangement links TRBV7-2 to TRBJ1-3; no clear D gene. Germline V lookup: CDR1 SGHTA, CDR2 FQGNSA. V was trimmed by 0 bases and J by 1 base, leaving 7 bases between them. The CDR3 consists of 15 residues. Written as DNA, the CDR3 is TGTGCCAGCAGCTTAGCGCGGGGATCTGGAAACACCATATATTTT. The encoded protein is CASSLARGSGNTIYF. The whole variable domain, remainder taken from reference TRBV7-2 and TRBJ1-3, is GAGVSQSPSNKVTEKGKDVELRCDPISGHTALYWYRQSLGQGLEFLIYFQGNSAPDKSGLPSDRFSAERTGGSVSTLTIQRTQQEDSAVYLCASSLARGSGNTIYFGEGSWLTVV.

This clonotype was seen a handful of times. CDR3 bases: TGCAGTGCTAGGGTGCGGGTCCTCAATGAGCAGTTCTTC. Its protein product is CSARVRVLNEQFF. The chain has TRBV20-1 and TRBJ2-1, with a tentative D call TRBD2 (5 bases). This CDR3 is 13 amino acids long. V was trimmed by 3 bases and J by 6 bases, leaving 12 bases between them. The germline gives CDR1 DFQATT, CDR2 SNEGSKA (reference sequence).

This clonotype was counted between two and nine times. This chain uses TRBV15 with TRBJ2-7; tentative D call: TRBD1 (6 bases). The CDR3 is 14 amino acids. Germline V gene data show CDR1 as LNHNV and CDR2 as YYDKDF (reference sequence). The V end lost 4 bases, the J end lost 2 bases, and 12 bases lay between the germline ends. CDR3 in DNA: TGTGCCACCAGCATGGTACAGGGAACCTACGAGCAGTACTTC. This encodes CATSMVQGTYEQYF.

The chain employs TRBV5-1 and TRBJ1-1, with no clear D. Germline V CDR1 and CDR2: SGHRS, YFSETQ. The CDR3 is made up of 14 amino acids. V lost 4 bases and J 4 bases, leaving 14 bases between the germline ends. DNA for the CDR3: TGCGCCAGCAGCGGAGATACCCGTGGCACTGAAGCTTTCTTT. This gives the protein CASSGDTRGTEAFF.

In its sample, this clonotype was seen many times. V gene TRBV4-2 combines with J gene TRBJ2-5, with TRBD2 matching 7 bases. With V trimmed by 1 base and J by 5 bases, 4 bases remained unmatched. Germline V CDR1 and CDR2: LGHNA, YNFKEQ. CDR3 length: 14 residues. The DNA of the CDR3 is TGTGCCAGCAGCCAAGCTAGCGGCGCGGAGACCCAGTACTTC. Protein sequence: CASSQASGAETQYF.

The chain combines TRBV5-6 with TRBJ2-1; either TRBD1 or TRBD2 may fit D (7 bases each). The V gene's germline CDR1 is SGHDT and CDR2 YYEEEE. The V end lost 3 bases, the J end lost 6 bases, and 16 bases lay between the germline ends. The CDR3 covers 15 residues. The CDR3 sequence: CASSWGGTAINEQFF. The CDR3 DNA sequence: TGTGCCAGCAGCTGGGGAGGGACAGCAATCAATGAGCAGTTCTTC.

This clonotype was counted between two and nine times. The rearrangement links TRBV6-2 or TRBV6-3 to TRBJ2-5, with no clear D. Germline lookup yields CDR1 MNHEY and CDR2 SVGEGT. The CDR3 is made up of 14 amino acids. V was cut by 2 bases and J by 11 bases, with 18 bases left in between. Here the CDR3 reads CASSYNLDRNEQYF. As DNA, the CDR3 is TGTGCCAGCAGTTACAACCTAGACCGCAATGAGCAGTACTTC.

The V and J genes are TRBV10-3 and TRBJ1-5; D is perhaps TRBD1 (5 bases). Trimming stripped 9 bases from V and 5 bases from J, with 14 bases between. The CDR3 spans 13 residues. Germline assignment: CDR1 ENHRY and CDR2 SYGVKD. DNA for the CDR3: TGTGCCATACAGGCTGTCGTTGATCAGCCCCAGCATTTT. Translation gives CAIQAVVDQPQHF.

V gene TRBV28 combines with J gene TRBJ2-5, with 8 bases identical to TRBD1. This CDR3 is 15 amino acids long. Germline V CDR1 and CDR2: MDHEN, SYDVKM. V lost 6 bases to trimming and J lost 11 bases; unmatched junction nucleotides: 17. CDR3 nucleotides: TGTGCCAGCAGCCCCGCAGACAGGGGCCCAGGGGAGCAGTACTTC. As protein: CASSPADRGPGEQYF.

J is TRBJ2-3 and V is TRBV5-6; no reliable D call. CDR3 length: 11 amino acids. CDR1 is SGHDT, CDR2 YYEEEE, per germline. Trimming removed 0 bases at V and 14 bases at J, with 10 bases between. The CDR3 spells CASSLEGKAYF. DNA of the CDR3: TGTGCCAGCAGCTTGGAAGGGAAGGCGTATTTT. Based on the CDR3 plus reference TRBV5-6 and TRBJ2-3, the full variable domain is DAGVTQSPTHLIKTRGQQVTLRCSPKSGHDTVSWYQQALGQGPQFIFQYYEEEERQRGNFPDRFSGHQFPNYSSELNVNALLLGDSALYLCASSLEGKAYFGPGTRLTVL.

The chain is built from TRBV2 and TRBJ2-1; 13 nucleotides match TRBD2. The CDR3 has 16 residues. The J segment lost 3 bases and the V segment lost 7 bases, leaving 6 bases of the junction unmatched. The V gene's germline CDR1 is SNHLY and CDR2 FYNNEI. DNA for the CDR3: TGTGCCAGCAACTCTAGGACTAGCGGGAGCTACAATGAGCAGTTCTTC. This gives the protein CASNSRTSGSYNEQFF.

The gene calls are TRBV20-1 and TRBJ2-7; 9 bases map to TRBD2. This CDR3 region has 14 residues. CDR1 is DFQATT, CDR2 SNEGSKA, per germline (reference sequence). The ends lost 4 bases at V and 4 bases at J; junction bases unmatched: 8. This CDR3 is CSANRDSGSYEQYF. CDR3 bases: TGCAGTGCTAACCGGGATAGCGGGAGTTACGAGCAGTACTTC.